Reported below is one T cell receptor beta chain. The trim removed 2 bases at V and 6 bases at J, leaving 9 bases unmatched. Germline CDR1 SGHRS, CDR2 YFSETQ. The length of the CDR3 is 15 residues. With 60 Vbeta and 13 Jbeta primers, the PCR was carried out. Assay used: immunoSEQ multiplex PCR; TCRdb lists only in-frame clones, some missing. Of approximately 190,000 clones in the sample, about four fifths are singletons; the top ten hold 0.098%. This sample was taken from a study of cytomegalovirus exposure and HLA in healthy donors. The sequence was obtained from a boy younger than 10 in good health and CMV-seronegative. This chain joins TRBV5-1 and TRBJ2-7; 9 bases line up with TRBD2. Material: PBMCs. The CDR3 nucleotides are TGCGCCAGCAGCTTAGGGGGACTAGCCAGGGCCGAGCAGTACTTC. This encodes CASSLGGLARAEQYF.